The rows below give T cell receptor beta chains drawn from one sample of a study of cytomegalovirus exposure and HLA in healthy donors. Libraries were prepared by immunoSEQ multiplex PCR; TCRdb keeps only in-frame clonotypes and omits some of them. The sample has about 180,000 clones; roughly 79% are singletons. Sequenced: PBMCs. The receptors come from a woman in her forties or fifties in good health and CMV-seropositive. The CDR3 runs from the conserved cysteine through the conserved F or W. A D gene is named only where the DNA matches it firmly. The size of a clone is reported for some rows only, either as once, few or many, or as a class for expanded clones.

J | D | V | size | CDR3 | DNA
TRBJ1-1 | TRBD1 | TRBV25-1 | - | CASRWDRGLNTEAFF | TGTGCCAGCAGGTGGGACAGGGGACTGAACACTGAAGCTTTCTTT
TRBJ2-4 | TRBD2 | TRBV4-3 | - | CASSQERGGGYIQYF | TGCGCCAGCAGCCAAGAGCGCGGGGGGGGGTACATTCAGTACTTC
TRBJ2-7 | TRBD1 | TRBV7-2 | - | CASSSPGQGTHEQYF | TGTGCCAGCAGCTCGCCGGGACAGGGGACCCACGAGCAGTACTTC
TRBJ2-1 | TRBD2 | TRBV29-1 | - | CSVEDGGLAGVLNSYNEQFF | TGCAGCGTTGAAGATGGGGGTCTAGCGGGAGTCCTCAACTCCTACAATGAGCAGTTCTTC
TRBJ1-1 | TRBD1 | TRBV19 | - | CASSIGGTANTEAFF | TGTGCCAGTAGTATAGGAGGGACAGCGAACACTGAAGCTTTCTTT
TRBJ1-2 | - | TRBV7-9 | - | CASTLLTGGAGYGYTF | TGTGCCAGCACCCTACTCACCGGAGGGGCCGGCTATGGCTACACCTTC
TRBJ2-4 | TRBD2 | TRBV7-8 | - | CASSRGRTSGDIQYF | TGTGCCAGCAGCCGGGGGAGGACGAGCGGGGACATTCAGTACTTC
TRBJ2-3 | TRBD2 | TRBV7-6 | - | CASSSPTSGVSTDTQYF | TGTGCCAGCAGCTCCCCTACTAGCGGGGTCAGCACAGATACGCAGTATTTT
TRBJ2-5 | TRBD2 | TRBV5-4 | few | CASSLGGGNLQETQYF | TGTGCCAGCAGCTTAGGCGGGGGAAACCTCCAAGAGACCCAGTACTTC
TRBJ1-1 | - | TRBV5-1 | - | CASSLAGEGAEAFF | TGCGCCAGCAGCTTGGCAGGGGAGGGGGCTGAAGCTTTCTTT
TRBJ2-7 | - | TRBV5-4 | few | CASSGRDSPYEQYF | TGTGCCAGCAGCGGGCGGGACAGCCCCTACGAGCAGTACTTC
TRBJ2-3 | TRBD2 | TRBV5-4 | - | CASSLGTSGGTSTDTQYF | TGTGCCAGCAGCCTTGGGACTAGCGGGGGGACTAGCACAGATACGCAGTATTTT
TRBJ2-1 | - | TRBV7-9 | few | CASSLEPNEQFF | TGTGCCAGCAGTCTGGAGCCCAATGAGCAGTTCTTC
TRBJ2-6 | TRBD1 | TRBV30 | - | CAFYRGTFSGANVLTF | TGTGCCTTTTACAGGGGCACGTTCTCTGGGGCCAACGTCCTGACTTTC
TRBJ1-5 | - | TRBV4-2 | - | CASSQGIAINQPQHF | TGTGCCAGCAGCCAAGGAATTGCTATTAATCAGCCCCAGCATTTT
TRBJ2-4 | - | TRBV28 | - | CASSTDSLAKNIQYF | TGTGCCAGCAGCACTGACAGTTTAGCCAAAAACATTCAGTACTTC
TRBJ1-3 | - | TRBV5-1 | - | CASSFDSSGNTIYF | TGCGCCAGCAGCTTCGACAGCTCTGGAAACACCATATATTTT
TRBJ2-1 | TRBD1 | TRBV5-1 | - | CASSLRQTGQNSYNEQFF | TGCGCCAGCAGCTTGAGGCAGACAGGGCAGAACTCCTACAATGAGCAGTTCTTC
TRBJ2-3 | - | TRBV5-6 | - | CASSTDLGAPTDTQYF | TGTGCCAGCAGCACAGACTTGGGAGCTCCCACAGATACGCAGTATTTT
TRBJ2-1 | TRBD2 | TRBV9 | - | CASSVDASGYYNEQFF | TGTGCCAGCAGCGTAGATGCTAGCGGATACTACAATGAGCAGTTCTTC
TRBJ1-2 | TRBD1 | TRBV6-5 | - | CASSYAEGTGSYGYTF | TGTGCCAGCAGTTACGCCGAAGGGACAGGCTCCTATGGCTACACCTTC
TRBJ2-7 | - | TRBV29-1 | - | CSVEEGVSDEQYF | TGCAGCGTTGAGGAGGGAGTAAGCGACGAGCAGTACTTC
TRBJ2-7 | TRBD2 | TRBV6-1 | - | CASSEVLAGVEQYF | TGTGCCAGCAGTGAAGTGCTAGCGGGAGTCGAGCAGTACTTC
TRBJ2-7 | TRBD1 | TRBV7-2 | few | CASSGGDRAYEQYF | TGTGCCAGCAGCGGAGGGGACAGGGCCTACGAGCAGTACTTC
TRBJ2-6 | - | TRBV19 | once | CASTKEPSSGANVLTF | TGTGCCAGTACAAAGGAGCCGTCCTCTGGGGCCAACGTCCTGACTTTC
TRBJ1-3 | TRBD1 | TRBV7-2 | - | CASSTPGGSGNTIYF | TGTGCCAGCAGCACTCCAGGGGGCTCTGGAAACACCATATATTTT
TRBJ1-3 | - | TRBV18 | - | CASSQSGTDTGNTIYF | TGTGCCAGCTCACAATCCGGGACTGACACTGGAAACACCATATATTTT
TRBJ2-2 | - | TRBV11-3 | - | CASSLEGRDTGELFF | TGTGCCAGCAGCTTAGAAGGCAGGGACACCGGGGAGCTGTTTTTT
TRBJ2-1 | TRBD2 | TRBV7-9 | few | CASSRRLAGGVGEQFF | TGTGCCAGCAGCCGGCGACTAGCGGGGGGGGTGGGTGAGCAGTTCTTC
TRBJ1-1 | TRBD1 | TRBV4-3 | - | CASSQDFPGGFTEAFF | TGCGCCAGCAGCCAAGATTTTCCAGGGGGCTTCACTGAAGCTTTCTTT
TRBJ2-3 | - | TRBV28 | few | CASSIQTDTQYF | TGTGCCAGCAGTATTCAGACAGATACGCAGTATTTT
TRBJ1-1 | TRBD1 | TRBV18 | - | CASSPGTGVEAFF | TGTGCCAGCTCACCAGGGACAGGAGTTGAAGCTTTCTTT
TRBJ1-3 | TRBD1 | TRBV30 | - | CAWTPGGGNTIYF | TGTGCCTGGACCCCAGGGGGCGGAAACACCATATATTTT
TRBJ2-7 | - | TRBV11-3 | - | CASSLEGAAYEQYF | TGTGCCAGCAGCTTAGAAGGGGCGGCCTACGAGCAGTACTTC
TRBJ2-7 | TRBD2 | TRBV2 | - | CASSTRLAGASSEQYF | TGTGCCAGCAGTACAAGACTAGCGGGGGCCTCCTCCGAGCAGTACTTC
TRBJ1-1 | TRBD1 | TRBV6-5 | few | CASSLQTGGGAGEAFF | TGTGCCAGCAGTTTACAAACGGGAGGGGGCGCGGGTGAAGCTTTCTTT
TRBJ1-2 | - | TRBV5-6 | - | CASRTTGSSDYGYTF | TGTGCCAGCAGAACGACCGGGTCCAGTGACTATGGCTACACCTTC
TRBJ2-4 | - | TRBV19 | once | CASSIGSNEAGNIQYF | TGTGCCAGTAGTATAGGAAGTAACGAGGCGGGGAACATTCAGTACTTC
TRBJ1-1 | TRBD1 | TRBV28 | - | CASSLHRGQGTEAFF | TGTGCCAGCAGTCTCCACCGGGGACAGGGCACTGAAGCTTTCTTT
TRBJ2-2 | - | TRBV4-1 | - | CASSWDSNTGELFF | TGCGCCAGCAGTTGGGACTCGAACACCGGGGAGCTGTTTTTT